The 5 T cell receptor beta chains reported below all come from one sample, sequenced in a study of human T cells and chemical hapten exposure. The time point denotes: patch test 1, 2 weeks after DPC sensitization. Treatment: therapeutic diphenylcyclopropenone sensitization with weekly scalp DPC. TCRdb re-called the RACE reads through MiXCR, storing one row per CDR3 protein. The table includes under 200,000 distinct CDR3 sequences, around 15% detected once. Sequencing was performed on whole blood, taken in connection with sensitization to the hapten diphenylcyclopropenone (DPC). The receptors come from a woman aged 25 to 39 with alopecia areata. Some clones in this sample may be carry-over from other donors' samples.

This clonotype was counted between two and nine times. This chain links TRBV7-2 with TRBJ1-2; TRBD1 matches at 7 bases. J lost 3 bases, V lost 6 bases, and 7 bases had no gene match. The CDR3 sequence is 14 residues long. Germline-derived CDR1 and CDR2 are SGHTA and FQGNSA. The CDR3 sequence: CASRPTGRDYGYTF. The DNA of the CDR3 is TGTGCCAGCAGGCCGACAGGGAGGGACTATGGCTACACCTTC.

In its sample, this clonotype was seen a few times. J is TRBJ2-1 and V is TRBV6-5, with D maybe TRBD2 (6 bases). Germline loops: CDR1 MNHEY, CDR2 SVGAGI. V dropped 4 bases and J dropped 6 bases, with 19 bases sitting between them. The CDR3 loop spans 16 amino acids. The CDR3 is CASSSPKEGLLNEQFF. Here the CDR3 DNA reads TGTGCCAGCAGTTCCCCCAAGGAGGGGTTGCTCAATGAGCAGTTCTTC.

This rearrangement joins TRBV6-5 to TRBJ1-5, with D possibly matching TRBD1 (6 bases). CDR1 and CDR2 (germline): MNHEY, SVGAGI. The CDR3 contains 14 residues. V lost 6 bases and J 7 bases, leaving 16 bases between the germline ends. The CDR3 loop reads CASRKQGSSQPQHF. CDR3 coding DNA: TGTGCCAGCAGAAAGCAGGGGTCTAGCCAGCCCCAGCATTTT.

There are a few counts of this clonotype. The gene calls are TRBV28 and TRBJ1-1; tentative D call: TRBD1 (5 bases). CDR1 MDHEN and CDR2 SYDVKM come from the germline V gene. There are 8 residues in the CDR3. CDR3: CGDAEAFF. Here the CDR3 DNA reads TGTGGGGACGCTGAAGCTTTCTTT.

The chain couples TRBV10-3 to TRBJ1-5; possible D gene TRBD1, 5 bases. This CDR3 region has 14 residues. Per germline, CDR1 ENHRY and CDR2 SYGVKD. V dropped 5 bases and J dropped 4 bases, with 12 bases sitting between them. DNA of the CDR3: TGTGCCATCAGTAAACAGGAAGTAAATCAGCCCCAGCATTTT. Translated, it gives CAISKQEVNQPQHF.